A selection of T cell receptor beta chains follows, all from one sample in a study of graft-versus-host responses after intestinal transplantation. Their antigen targets remain unknown. Clones were sequenced by immunoSEQ multiplex PCR, and TCRdb holds only the in-frame ones, with some missing. The data show over 40,000 clones, 70% to 85% seen once. The sequencing here drew on unstimulated CD4+ T cells sorted from spleen or lymph node cells, taken before transplant. The receptors shown here come from a human donor who was the organ donor for an intestinal transplant. Both conserved end residues are part of each CDR3. The D gene is left open where the match is weak. Not every row has a clone size; where given, it reads once, few, many or a size class.

d_call | clone_size | j_call | v_call | cdr3_nt | cdr3_aa
TRBD1 | - | TRBJ2-7 | TRBV19 | TGTGCCAGTAGTAACCCCGGGACAGGGGCCAAGCAGTACTTC | CASSNPGTGAKQYF
- | - | TRBJ1-2 | TRBV29-1 | TGCACCATCAACAGGGACACTAACTATGGCTACACCTTC | CTINRDTNYGYTF
TRBD1 | - | TRBJ2-4 | TRBV5-4 | TGTGCCAGCAGCTTGGGGGACAGGGATTCGGGCATTCAGTACTTC | CASSLGDRDSGIQYF
TRBD1 | - | TRBJ1-4 | TRBV7-9 | TGTGCCAGCAGCTGGACAGGGGGCTTTGAAAAACTGTTTTTT | CASSWTGGFEKLFF
TRBD2 | - | TRBJ2-5 | TRBV9 | TGTGCCAGCAGCCGTTCGACTAGCGGGGGTCCTCTCCAAGAGACCCAGTACTTC | CASSRSTSGGPLQETQYF
- | - | TRBJ2-7 | TRBV5-5 | TGTGCCAGCAGCTCCCCCGGGACAAGCTCCTACGAGCAGTACTTC | CASSSPGTSSYEQYF
TRBD1 | once | TRBJ2-5 | TRBV11-2 | TGTGCCAGCAGCTCGGACCGGGACAGGGGGCGGGAGACCCAGTACTTC | CASSSDRDRGRETQYF
TRBD1 | - | TRBJ2-2 | TRBV7-8 | TGTGCCAGCAGCCCGGGGACAGGGGGCCTGAGCGGGGAGCTGTTTTTT | CASSPGTGGLSGELFF
- | few | TRBJ2-7 | TRBV7-2 | TGTGCCAGCAGCTTAGGGGGGGTCTCCTACGAGCAGTACTTC | CASSLGGVSYEQYF
- | - | TRBJ1-5 | TRBV19 | TGTGCCAGTAGTCGGTCCCAGGGGCGCAGAGATCAGCCCCAGCATTTT | CASSRSQGRRDQPQHF
- | - | TRBJ1-1 | TRBV7-8 | TGTGCCAGCAGCCGAAGGGGGGGTTTATCGAGCACTGAAGCTTTCTTT | CASSRRGGLSSTEAFF
- | - | TRBJ2-1 | TRBV6-1 | TGTGCCAGCAGTGGAGGGGGGGCCTACAATGAGCAGTTCTTC | CASSGGGAYNEQFF
- | few | TRBJ1-1 | TRBV6-1 | TGTGCCAGCAGCACCGGGGGCGGGGCTTTCTTT | CASSTGGGAFF
TRBD2 | - | TRBJ2-3 | TRBV15 | TGTGCCACCAGCAGAGATCTAGCGGGCACAGATACGCAGTATTTT | CATSRDLAGTDTQYF
TRBD1 | - | TRBJ1-5 | TRBV7-9 | TGTGCCAGCAGCTCGCAGGGGGCTAGGGGCAATCAGCCCCAGCATTTT | CASSSQGARGNQPQHF